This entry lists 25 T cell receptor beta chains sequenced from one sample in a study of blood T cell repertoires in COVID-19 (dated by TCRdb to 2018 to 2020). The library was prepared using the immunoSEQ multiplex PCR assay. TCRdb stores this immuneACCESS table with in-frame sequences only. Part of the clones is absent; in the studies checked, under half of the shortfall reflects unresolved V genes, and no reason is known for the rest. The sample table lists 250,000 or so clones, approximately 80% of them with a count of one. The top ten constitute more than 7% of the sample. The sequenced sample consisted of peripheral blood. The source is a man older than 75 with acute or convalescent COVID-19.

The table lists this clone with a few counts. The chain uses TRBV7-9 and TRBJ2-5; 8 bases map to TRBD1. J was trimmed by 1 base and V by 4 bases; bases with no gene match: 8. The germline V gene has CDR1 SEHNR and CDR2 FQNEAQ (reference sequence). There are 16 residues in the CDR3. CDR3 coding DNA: TGTGCCAGCAGCTCTAGGGCAGGGGGCTCCCAAGAGACCCAGTACTTC. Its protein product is CASSSRAGGSQETQYF.

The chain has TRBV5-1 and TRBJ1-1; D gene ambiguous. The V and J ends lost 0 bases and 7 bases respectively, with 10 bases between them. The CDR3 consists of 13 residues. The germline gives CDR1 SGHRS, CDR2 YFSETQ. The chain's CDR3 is CASSLDTDLEAFF. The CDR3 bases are TGCGCCAGCAGCTTGGATACAGACCTTGAAGCTTTCTTT.

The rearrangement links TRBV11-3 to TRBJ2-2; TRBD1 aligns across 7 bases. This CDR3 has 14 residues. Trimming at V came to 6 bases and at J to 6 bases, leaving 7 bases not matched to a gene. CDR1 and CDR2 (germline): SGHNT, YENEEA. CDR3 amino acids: CASSRTQGAGELFF. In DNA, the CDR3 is TGTGCCAGCAGTCGCACTCAGGGGGCCGGGGAGCTGTTTTTT.

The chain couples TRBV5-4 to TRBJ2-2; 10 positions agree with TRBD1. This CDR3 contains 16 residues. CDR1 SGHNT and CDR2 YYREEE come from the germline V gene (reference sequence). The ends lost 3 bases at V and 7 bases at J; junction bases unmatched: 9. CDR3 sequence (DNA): TGTGCCAGCAGCTCCGGGACAGGGGATTTTGGCGGGGAGCTGTTTTTT. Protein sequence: CASSSGTGDFGGELFF.

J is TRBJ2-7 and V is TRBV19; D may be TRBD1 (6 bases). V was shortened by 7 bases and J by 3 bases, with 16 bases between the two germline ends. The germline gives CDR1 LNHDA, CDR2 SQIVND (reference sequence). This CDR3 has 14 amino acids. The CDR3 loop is CASTNPGQFYEQYF. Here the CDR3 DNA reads TGTGCCAGTACTAATCCCGGACAGTTCTACGAGCAGTACTTC.

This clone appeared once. Here the CDR3 reads CASSSTGSSGGTDTQYF. The DNA of the CDR3 is TGTGCCAGCAGCTCAACAGGATCTTCGGGAGGCACAGATACGCAGTATTTT. The chain carries TRBV7-9 and TRBJ2-3; possible D gene TRBD2, 6 bases. The V end was cut by 4 bases, the J end by 1 base, with 18 bases between. The CDR3 totals 17 residues. CDR1 and CDR2 (germline): SEHNR, FQNEAQ (reference sequence). Full variable domain (missing parts from reference TRBV7-9 and TRBJ2-3): DTGVSQNPRHKITKRGQNVTFRCDPISEHNRLYWYRQTLGQGPEFLTYFQNEAQLEKSRLLSDRFSAERPKGSFSTLEIQRTEQGDSAMYLCASSSTGSSGGTDTQYFGPGTRLTVL.

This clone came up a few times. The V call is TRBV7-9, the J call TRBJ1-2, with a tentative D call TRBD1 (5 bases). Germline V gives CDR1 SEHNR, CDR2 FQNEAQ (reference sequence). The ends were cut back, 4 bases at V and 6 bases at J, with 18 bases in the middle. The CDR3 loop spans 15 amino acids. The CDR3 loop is CASSSGQTQGDGYTF. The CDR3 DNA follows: TGTGCCAGCAGCTCCGGGCAAACCCAAGGGGATGGCTACACCTTC.

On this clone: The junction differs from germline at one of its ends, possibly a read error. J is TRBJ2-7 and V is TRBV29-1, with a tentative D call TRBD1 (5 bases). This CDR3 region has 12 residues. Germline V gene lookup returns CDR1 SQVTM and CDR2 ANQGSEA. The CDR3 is CSVIRGSDEQYF. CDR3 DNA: TGCAGCGTTATTAGGGGCTCCGACGAGCAGTACTTC.

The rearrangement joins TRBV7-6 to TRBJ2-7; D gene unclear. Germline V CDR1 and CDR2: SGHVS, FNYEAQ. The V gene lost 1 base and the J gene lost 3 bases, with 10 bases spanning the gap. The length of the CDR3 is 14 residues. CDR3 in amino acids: CASSLVYPGYEQYF. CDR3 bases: TGTGCCAGCAGCTTAGTTTATCCAGGCTACGAGCAGTACTTC.

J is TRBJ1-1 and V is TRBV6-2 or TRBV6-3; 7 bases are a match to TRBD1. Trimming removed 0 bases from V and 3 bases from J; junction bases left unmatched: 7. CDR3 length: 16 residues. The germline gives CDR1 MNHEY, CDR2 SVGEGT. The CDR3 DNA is TGTGCCAGCAGTTACTCGACGCAGGGGGGCTACACTGAAGCTTTCTTT. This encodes CASSYSTQGGYTEAFF.

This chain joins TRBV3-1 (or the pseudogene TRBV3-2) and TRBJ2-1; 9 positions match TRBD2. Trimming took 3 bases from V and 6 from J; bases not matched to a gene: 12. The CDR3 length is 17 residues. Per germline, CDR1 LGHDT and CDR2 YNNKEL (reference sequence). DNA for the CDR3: TGTGCCAGCAGCCAGAATCACGTTAGCGGGAGAGGCAATGAGCAGTTCTTC. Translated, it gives CASSQNHVSGRGNEQFF.

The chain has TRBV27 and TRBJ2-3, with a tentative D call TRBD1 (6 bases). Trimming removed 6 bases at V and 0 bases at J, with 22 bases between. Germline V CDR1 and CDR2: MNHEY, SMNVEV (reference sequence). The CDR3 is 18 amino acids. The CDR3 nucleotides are TGTGCCAGCAGCCGAACTATGCCCAGGGGCATAAGCACAGATACGCAGTATTTT. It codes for CASSRTMPRGISTDTQYF.

In DNA form, the CDR3 reads TGTGCCAGCTCACCCTCCTTGGGGGCGCTTGAGCAGTACTTC. It specifies CASSPSLGALEQYF. The chain carries TRBV18 and TRBJ2-7, with D possibly being TRBD1 (6 bases). Germline V gene data show CDR1 as KGHSH and CDR2 as LQKENI. The CDR3 has 14 amino acids. Trimming pared 3 bases from V and 7 bases from J, leaving 16 bases between.

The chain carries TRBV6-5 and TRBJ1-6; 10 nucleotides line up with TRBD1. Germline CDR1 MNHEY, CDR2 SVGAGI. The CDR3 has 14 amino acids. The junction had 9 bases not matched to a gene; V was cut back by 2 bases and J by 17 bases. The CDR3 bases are TGTGCCAGCAGTTACAGGGACAGGGGCCGGCTAGTCCACTTT. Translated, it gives CASSYRDRGRLVHF.

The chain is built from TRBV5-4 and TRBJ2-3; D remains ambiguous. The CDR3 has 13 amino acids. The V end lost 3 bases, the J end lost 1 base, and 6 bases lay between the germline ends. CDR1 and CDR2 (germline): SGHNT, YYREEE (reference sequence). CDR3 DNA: TGTGCCAGCAGCTGGAGCGGCACAGATACGCAGTATTTT. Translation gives CASSWSGTDTQYF.

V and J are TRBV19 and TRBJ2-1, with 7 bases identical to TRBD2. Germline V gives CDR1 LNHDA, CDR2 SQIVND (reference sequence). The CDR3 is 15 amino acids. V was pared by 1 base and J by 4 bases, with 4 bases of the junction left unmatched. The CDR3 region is CASSIGGGKYNEQFF. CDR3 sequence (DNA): TGTGCCAGTAGTATAGGGGGGGGGAAATACAATGAGCAGTTCTTC.

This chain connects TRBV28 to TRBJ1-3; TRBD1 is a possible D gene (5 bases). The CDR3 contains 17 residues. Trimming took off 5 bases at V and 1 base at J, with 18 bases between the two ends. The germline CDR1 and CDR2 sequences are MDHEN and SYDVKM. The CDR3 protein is CASSLLAGGRSGNTIYF. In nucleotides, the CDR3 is TGTGCCAGCAGTCTTCTAGCGGGGGGACGATCTGGAAACACCATATATTTT.

CDR3 DNA: TGCGCCAGCAGGAGACGGCGGGTGAGCACAGATACGCAGTATTTT. Translated, it gives CASRRRRVSTDTQYF. The V call is TRBV10-1, the J call TRBJ2-3; possible D gene TRBD2, 5 bases. Germline V gene data show CDR1 as WNHNN and CDR2 as SYGVQD (reference sequence). V lost 6 bases, J lost 0 bases, and 13 bases lay in between. The CDR3 runs 15 residues.

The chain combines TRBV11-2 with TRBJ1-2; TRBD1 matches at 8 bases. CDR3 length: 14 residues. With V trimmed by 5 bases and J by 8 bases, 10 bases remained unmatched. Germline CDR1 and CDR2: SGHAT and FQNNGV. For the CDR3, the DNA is TGTGCCAGCAGCCCAGGGGGCGCCCCGGGGGGCTACACCTTC. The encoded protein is CASSPGGAPGGYTF.

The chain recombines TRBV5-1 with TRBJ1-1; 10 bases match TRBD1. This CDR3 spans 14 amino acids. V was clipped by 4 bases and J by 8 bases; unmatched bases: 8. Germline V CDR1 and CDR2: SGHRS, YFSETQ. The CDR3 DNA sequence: TGCGCCAGCAGCACCCGGGACAGGGGCCGAGAAGCTTTCTTT. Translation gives CASSTRDRGREAFF.

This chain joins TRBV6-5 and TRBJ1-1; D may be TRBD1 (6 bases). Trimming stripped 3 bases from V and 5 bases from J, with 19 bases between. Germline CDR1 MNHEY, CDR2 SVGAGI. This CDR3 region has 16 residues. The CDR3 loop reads CASSYQLEGGLTEAFF. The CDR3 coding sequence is TGTGCCAGCAGTTATCAACTTGAGGGGGGGCTAACTGAAGCTTTCTTT.

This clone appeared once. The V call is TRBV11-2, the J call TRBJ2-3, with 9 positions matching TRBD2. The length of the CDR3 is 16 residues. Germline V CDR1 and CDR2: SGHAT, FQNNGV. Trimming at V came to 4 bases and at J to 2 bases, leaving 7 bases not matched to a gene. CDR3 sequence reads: CASSSAGGRITDTQYF. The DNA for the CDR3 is TGTGCCAGCAGCTCTGCGGGGGGGAGAATCACAGATACGCAGTATTTT.

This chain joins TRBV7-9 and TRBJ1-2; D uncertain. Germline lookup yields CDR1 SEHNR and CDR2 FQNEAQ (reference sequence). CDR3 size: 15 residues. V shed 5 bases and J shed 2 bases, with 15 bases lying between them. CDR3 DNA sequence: TGTGCCAGCAGCACCGCTCTATCGGGGAACTATGGCTACACCTTC. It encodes CASSTALSGNYGYTF.

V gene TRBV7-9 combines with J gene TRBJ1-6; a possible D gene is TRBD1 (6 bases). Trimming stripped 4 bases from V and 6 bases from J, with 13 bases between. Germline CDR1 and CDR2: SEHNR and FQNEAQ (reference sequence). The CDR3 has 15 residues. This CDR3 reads CASSSWQGGNSPLHF. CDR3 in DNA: TGTGCCAGCAGCTCCTGGCAAGGGGGTAATTCACCCCTCCACTTT.

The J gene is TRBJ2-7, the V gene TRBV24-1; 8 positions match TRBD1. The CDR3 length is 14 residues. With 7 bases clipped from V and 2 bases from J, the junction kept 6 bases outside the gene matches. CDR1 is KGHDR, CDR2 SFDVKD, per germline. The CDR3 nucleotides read TGTGCCACCAGACCCGGACAGGGTCCCTACGAGCAGTACTTC. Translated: CATRPGQGPYEQYF.